This paragraph reports one TCR beta chain. Assay: immunoSEQ multiplex PCR; the TCRdb copy retains only in-frame clones and omits some. The table lists about 55,000 clones, roughly four fifths of them singletons, with under 2% in the top ten. These data originate in a study of blood T cell repertoires in COVID-19. This CDR3 has 15 amino acids. Material: peripheral blood. The V gene is TRBV21-1, the J gene TRBJ2-7; the D call of TRBD1 is as the table states it, not checked on the DNA. TRBV21-1 is listed as a pseudogene. The TCR comes from an older woman with acute or convalescent COVID-19. The CDR3 region is CASSSPTGGRYEQYF. The CDR3 bases are TGTGCCAGCAGCAGTCCAACAGGGGGCAGGTACGAGCAGTACTTC.